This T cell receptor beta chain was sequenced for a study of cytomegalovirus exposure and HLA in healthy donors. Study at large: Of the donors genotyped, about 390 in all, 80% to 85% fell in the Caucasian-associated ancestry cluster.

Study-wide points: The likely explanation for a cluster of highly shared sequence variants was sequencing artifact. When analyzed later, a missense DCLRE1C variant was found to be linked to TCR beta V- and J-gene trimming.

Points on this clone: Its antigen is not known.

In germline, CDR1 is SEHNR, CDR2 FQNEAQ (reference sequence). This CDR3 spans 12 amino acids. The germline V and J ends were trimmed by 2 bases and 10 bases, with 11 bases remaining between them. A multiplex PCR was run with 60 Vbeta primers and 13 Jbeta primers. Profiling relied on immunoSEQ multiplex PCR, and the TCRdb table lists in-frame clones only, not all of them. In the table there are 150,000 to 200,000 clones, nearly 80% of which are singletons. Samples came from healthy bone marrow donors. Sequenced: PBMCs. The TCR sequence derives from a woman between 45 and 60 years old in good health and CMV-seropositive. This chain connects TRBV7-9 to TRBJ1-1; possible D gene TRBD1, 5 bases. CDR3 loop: CASSLRGGVAFF. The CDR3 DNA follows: TGTGCCAGCAGCTTACGGGGGGGAGTAGCTTTCTTT.